Listed here is a single T cell receptor beta chain. This sample is drawn from a study of control samples from healthy donors and cancer patients. Generated by immunoSEQ multiplex PCR, the TCRdb table keeps only in-frame clones and is missing some. The table records 160,000 or so clones, about 94% of them present only once. The receptor comes from a man aged 55 to 70 with colorectal cancer. The sequencing input was PBMCs.

DNA for the CDR3: TGTGCCAGCAGCCCCCCGGGAATCAACACCGGGGAGCTGTTTTTT. As protein: CASSPPGINTGELFF. The genes are TRBV7-9 and TRBJ2-2, with D perhaps TRBD2 (5 bases). Between the trimmed V and J ends, which lost 5 bases and 2 bases, there was a span of 12 bases. The CDR3 is 15 amino acids. From germline, CDR1 is SEHNR and CDR2 FQNEAQ (reference sequence).